The clone carrying this TCR beta chain was counted only a few times. For the second PCR, which ran for 7 to 11 cycles, a sample-barcoded 5' primer and a J-beta primer mix were used. Carrying 12 random nucleotides, a template-switch adaptor labeled each individual cDNA molecule. TCRdb redid the calling of the 5' RACE reads with MiXCR, one entry per CDR3 protein. The repertoire holds some 700,000 distinct CDR3 sequences, roughly 20% seen once, with 20% to 25% in the top ten. These data come from a study of blood T cells in healthy people across ages. Germline trimming cut 4 bases from V and 5 bases from J; bases unmatched to any gene: 9. Germline V gene lookup returns CDR1 MDHEN and CDR2 SYDVKM. This CDR3 comprises 15 residues.

The chain combines TRBV28 with TRBJ2-5; 8 nucleotides align to TRBD1. The specimen was blood. This TCR was recovered from a man between 70 and 80 years old in good health. Here the CDR3 DNA reads TGTGCCAGCAGTTCCAGGACAGGGAACGGGGAGACCCAGTACTTC. Its protein is CASSSRTGNGETQYF.